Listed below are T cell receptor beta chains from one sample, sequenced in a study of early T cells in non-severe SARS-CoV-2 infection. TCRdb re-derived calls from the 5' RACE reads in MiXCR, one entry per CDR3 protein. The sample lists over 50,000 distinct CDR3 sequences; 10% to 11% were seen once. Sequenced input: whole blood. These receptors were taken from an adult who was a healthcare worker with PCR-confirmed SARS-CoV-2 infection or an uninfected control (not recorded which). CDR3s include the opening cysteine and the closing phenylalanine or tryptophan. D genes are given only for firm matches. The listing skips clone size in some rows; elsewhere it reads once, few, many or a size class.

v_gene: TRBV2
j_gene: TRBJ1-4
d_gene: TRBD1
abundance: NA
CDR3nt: TGTGCCAGCAGTGAATCAAGCGGCAGGGGGCCGAAACTGTTTTTT
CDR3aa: CASSESSGRGPKLFF

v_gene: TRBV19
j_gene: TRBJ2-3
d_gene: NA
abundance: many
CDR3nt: TGTGCCAGTAGATTCACGGGGGGCACAGATACGCAGTATTTT
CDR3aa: CASRFTGGTDTQYF

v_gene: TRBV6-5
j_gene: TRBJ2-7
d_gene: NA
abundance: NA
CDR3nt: TGTGCCAGCAGGCTGACTAGTTCTGGGCACGAGCAGTACTTC
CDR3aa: CASRLTSSGHEQYF

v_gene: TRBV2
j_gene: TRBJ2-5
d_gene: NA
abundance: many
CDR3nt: TGTGCCAGCAGTGAAACAGGGAGTCGGGGAGAGACCCAGTACTTC
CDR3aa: CASSETGSRGETQYF

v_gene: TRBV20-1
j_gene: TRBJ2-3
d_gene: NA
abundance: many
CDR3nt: TGCAGTGCTAGAGGTTCCACCGGCTCGAGCACAGATACGCAGTATTTT
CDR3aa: CSARGSTGSSTDTQYF

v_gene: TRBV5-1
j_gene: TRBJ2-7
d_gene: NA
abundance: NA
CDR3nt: TGCGCCAGCAAGGAGGTCAGGGCGCGCAACGAGCAGTACTTC
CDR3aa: CASKEVRARNEQYF

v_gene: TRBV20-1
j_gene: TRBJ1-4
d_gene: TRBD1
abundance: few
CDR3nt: TGCAGTGCTACTCCGGGACAGGAGGGAAAACTGTTTTTT
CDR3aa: CSATPGQEGKLFF

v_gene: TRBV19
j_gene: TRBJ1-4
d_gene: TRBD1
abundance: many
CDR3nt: TGTGCCAGTAGAGATCTACAGGGGGCGGAAAAACTGTTTTTT
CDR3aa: CASRDLQGAEKLFF

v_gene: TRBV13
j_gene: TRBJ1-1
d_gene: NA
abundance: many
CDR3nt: TGTGCCAGCAGCACCCCGACTGTCAAAAGGGGGGGCACTGAAGCTTTCTTT
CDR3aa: CASSTPTVKRGGTEAFF

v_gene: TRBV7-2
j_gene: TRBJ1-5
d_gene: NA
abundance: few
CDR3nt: TGTGCCAGCAGCTCGGGGACGAACAATCAGCCCCAGCATTTT
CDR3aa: CASSSGTNNQPQHF

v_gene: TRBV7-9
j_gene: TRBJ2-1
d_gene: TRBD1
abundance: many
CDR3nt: TGTGCCAGCAGCCCGCGACAGGGTCAGGATGAGCAGTTCTTC
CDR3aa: CASSPRQGQDEQFF

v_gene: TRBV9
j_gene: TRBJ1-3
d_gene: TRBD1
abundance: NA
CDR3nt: TGTGCCAGCAGCACAGGGGGCTCTGGAAACACCATATATTTT
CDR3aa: CASSTGGSGNTIYF

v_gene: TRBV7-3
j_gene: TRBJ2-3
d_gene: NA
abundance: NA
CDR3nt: TGTGCCAGCAGCTTCCAAAGAGATACGCAGTATTTT
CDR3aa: CASSFQRDTQYF

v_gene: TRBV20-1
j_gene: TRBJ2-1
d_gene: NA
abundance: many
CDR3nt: TGCAGTGCTCGGTCCTATGAGCAGTTCTTC
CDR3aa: CSARSYEQFF

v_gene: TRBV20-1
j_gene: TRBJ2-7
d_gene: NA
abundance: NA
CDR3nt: TGCAGCACGGGTCTTCGAGTCGGGGGTGAGCAGTACTTC
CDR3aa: CSTGLRVGGEQYF

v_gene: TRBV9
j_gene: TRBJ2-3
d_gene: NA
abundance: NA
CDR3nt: TGTGCCAGCACCCGGGACGGCACTAGCACAGATACGCAGTATTTT
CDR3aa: CASTRDGTSTDTQYF

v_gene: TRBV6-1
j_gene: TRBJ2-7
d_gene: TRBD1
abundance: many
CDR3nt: TGTGCCAGCAAACCCCGGGACAGTGTCTACGAGCAGTACTTC
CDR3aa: CASKPRDSVYEQYF

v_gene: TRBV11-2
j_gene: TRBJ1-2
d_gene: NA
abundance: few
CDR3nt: TGTGCCAGCAGCTTAGATCCGAAGAGGGACTTTGTCTATGGCTACACCTTC
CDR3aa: CASSLDPKRDFVYGYTF

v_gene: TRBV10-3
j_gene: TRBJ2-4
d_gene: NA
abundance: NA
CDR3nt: TGTGCCATCAGTGTTGATAGCGAAGCCAAAAACATTCAGTACTTC
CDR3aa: CAISVDSEAKNIQYF

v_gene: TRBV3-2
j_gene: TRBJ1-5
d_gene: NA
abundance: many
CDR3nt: TGTGCCAGCAGCCAGACAGGGGCTGGGATTCGCAATCAGCCCCAGCATTTT
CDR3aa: CASSQTGAGIRNQPQHF

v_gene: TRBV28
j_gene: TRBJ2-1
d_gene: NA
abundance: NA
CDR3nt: TGTGCCAGCACGCAGAGGGCAAATGAGCAGTTCTTC
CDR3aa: CASTQRANEQFF

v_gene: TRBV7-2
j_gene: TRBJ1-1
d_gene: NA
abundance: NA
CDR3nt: TGTGCCAGCAGCTTGGTGCCAGGGGATGTGACTGAAGCTTTCTTT
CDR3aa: CASSLVPGDVTEAFF

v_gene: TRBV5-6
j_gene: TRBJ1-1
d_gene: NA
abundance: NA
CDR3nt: TGTGCCAGCAGCTTGGTAAGGCAGATGAACACTGAAGCTTTCTTT
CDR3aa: CASSLVRQMNTEAFF

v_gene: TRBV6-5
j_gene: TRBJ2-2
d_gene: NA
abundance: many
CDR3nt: TGTGCCAGCAGTCGAAACACCGGGGAGCTGTTTTTT
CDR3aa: CASSRNTGELFF

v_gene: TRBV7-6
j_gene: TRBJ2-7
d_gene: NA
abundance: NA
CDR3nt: TGTGCCAGCAGCTTTACAGGCTCCTACGAGCAGTACTTC
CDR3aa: CASSFTGSYEQYF

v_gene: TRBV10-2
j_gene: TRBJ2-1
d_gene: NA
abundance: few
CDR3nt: TGCGCCAGCAGTGAATCGGGGAATGAGCAGTTCTTC
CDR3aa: CASSESGNEQFF

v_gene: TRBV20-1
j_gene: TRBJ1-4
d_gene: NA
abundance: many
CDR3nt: TGCAGTGCTAGATCTTCCGGGACGGACAATGAAAAACTGTTTTTT
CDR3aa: CSARSSGTDNEKLFF

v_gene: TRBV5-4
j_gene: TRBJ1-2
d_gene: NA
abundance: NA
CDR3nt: TGTGCCAGCAGCTCAGACAGCCTCCTTAACTATGGCTACACCTTC
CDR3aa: CASSSDSLLNYGYTF

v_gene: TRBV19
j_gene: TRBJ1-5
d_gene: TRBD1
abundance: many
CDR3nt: TGTGCCAGTACCGACGACAGGGCGGGTCAGCCCCAGCATTTT
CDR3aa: CASTDDRAGQPQHF

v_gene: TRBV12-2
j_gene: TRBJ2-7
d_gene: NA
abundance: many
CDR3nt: TGTGCAAGTCGCTTAGCGCGGACACCCACAGAAGGGTCCTACGAGCAGTACTTC
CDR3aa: CASRLARTPTEGSYEQYF

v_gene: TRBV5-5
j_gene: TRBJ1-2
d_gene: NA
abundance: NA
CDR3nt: TGTGCCAGCAGCTTGGACCCCCAGTCGGGGCTCTATGGCTACACCTTC
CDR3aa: CASSLDPQSGLYGYTF

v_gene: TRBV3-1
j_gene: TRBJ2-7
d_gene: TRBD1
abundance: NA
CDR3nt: TGTGCCAGCAGCCCGTGGGACAGAGCCTACGAGCAGTACTTC
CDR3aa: CASSPWDRAYEQYF

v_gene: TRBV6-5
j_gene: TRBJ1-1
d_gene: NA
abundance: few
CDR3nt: TGTGCCAGCAGGGCGGAAATCTCGGCGACTGAAGCTTTCTTT
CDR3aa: CASRAEISATEAFF

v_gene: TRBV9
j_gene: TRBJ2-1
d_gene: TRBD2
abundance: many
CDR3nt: TGTGCCAGCTCCGTGGGGACTACTTTTTACAATGAGCAGTTCTTC
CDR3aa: CASSVGTTFYNEQFF

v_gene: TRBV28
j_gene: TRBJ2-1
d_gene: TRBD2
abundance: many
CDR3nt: TGTGCCAGCAGTGCCTGGACTAGCGGGGAAAACAATGAGCAGTTCTTC
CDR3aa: CASSAWTSGENNEQFF

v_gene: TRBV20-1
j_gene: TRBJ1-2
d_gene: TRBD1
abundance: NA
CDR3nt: TGCAGTGCCGAAAACTCCGGGACAGGATCCGGCTACACCTTC
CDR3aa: CSAENSGTGSGYTF

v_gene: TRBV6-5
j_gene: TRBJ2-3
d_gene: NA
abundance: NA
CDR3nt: TGTGCCAGCAGCCCAAATGCCCAACTGGCGGATATAACAGATACGCAGTATTTT
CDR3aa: CASSPNAQLADITDTQYF

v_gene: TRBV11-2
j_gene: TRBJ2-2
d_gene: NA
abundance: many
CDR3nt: TGTGCCAGCAGCTTAGTCAGCGGGCCGGGCACCGGGGAGCTGTTTTTT
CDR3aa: CASSLVSGPGTGELFF

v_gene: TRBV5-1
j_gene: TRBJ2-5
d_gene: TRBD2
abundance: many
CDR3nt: TGCGCCAGCAGCTTGGCCGGACTAGCGGGGTCAGAGACCCAGTACTTC
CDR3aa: CASSLAGLAGSETQYF

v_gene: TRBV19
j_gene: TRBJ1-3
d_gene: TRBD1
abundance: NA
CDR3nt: TGTGCCAGTACTCCACAGGGGATCTCTGGAAACACCATATATTTT
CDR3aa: CASTPQGISGNTIYF

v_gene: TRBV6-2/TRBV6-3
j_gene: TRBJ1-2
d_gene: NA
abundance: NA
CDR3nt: TGTGCCAGCAGTTACTTCCAACGGAGAACGGGCGGCTACACCTTC
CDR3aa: CASSYFQRRTGGYTF

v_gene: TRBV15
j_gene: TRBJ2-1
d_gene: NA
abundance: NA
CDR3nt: TGTGCCACCAGCCCGCAGTACAATGAGCAGTTCTTC
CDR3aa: CATSPQYNEQFF

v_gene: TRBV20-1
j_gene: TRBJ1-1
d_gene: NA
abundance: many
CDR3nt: TGCAGTGCTAGAGATCCGAAAAAAACCACTGAAGCTTTCTTT
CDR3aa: CSARDPKKTTEAFF

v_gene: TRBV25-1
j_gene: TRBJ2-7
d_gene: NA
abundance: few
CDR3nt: TGTGCCAGCAGTGAATCCGGGCTAGGGCTGAGGAAGCAGTACTTC
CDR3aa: CASSESGLGLRKQYF

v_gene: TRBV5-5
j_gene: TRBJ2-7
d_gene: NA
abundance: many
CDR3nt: TGTGCCAGCAGCTCGTTACCCGGGACAATCGACGAGCAGTACTTC
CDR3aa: CASSSLPGTIDEQYF